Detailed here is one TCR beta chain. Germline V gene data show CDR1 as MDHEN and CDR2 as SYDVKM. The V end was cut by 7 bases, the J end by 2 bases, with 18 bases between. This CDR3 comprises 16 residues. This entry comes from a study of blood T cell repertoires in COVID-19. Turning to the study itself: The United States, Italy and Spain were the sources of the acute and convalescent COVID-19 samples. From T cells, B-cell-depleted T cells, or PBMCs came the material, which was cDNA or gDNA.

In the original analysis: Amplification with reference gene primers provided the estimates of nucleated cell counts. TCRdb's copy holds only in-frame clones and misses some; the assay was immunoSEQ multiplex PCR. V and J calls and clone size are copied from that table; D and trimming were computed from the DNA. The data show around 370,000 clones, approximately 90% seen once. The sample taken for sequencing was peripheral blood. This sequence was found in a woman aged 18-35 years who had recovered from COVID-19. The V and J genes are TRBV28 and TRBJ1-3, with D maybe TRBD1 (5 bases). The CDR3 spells CASTTTGVLTGNTIYF. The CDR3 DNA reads TGTGCCAGCACGACGACGGGGGTGTTAACTGGAAACACCATATATTTT.